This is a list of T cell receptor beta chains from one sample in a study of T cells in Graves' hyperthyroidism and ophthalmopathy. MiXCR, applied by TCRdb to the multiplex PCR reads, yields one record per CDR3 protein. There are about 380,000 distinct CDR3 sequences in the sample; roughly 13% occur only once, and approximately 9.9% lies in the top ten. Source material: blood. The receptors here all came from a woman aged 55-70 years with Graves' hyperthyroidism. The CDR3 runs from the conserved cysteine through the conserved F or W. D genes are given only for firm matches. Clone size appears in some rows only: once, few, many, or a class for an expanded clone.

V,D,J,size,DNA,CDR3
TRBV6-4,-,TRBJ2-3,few,TGTGCCAGCAGTGAGGGATTCGGCGCAGATACGCAGTATTTT,CASSEGFGADTQYF
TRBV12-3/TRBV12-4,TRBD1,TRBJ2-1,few,TGTGCCAGCTCCCGAGGGGGGACAGGGCTTGCTTATGAGCAGTTCTTC,CASSRGGTGLAYEQFF
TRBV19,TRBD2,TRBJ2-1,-,TGTGCCAGTAGTAAAATCCCGGGACTAGCGGGGGACAATGAGCAGTTCTTC,CASSKIPGLAGDNEQFF
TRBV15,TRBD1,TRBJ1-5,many,TGTGCCACCAGCATTGGGACAGGGTATCGGCAGCCCCAGCATTTT,CATSIGTGYRQPQHF
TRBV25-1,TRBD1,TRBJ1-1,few,TGTGCCAGCAGTGAATTGGAAACACTTACAGGGGACACTGAAGCTTTCTTT,CASSELETLTGDTEAFF
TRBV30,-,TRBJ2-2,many,TGTGCCTGGAGTCCCGGGACACTAAACACCGGGGAGCTGTTTTTT,CAWSPGTLNTGELFF
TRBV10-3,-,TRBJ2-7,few,TGTGCCATCAGTTCCAGGGGTGGGATCTCCTACGAGCAGTACTTC,CAISSRGGISYEQYF
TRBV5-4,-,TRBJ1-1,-,TGTGCCAGCAGCTTGGGGGCAGGAATCAACACTGAAGCTTTCTTT,CASSLGAGINTEAFF
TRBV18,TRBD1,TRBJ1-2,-,TGTGCCAGCTCGCGAGGAGGGGGCCCCGCTCAGCGAGGCTACACCTTC,CASSRGGGPAQRGYTF
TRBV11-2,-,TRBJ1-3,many,TGTGCCAGCAGCTTAGGTCCGACAGGCCGTGGAAACACCATATATTTT,CASSLGPTGRGNTIYF
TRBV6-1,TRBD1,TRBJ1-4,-,TGTGCCAGCAGTACCTACGGAGGGGACAGGGGGCAGACTAATGAAAAACTGTTTTTT,CASSTYGGDRGQTNEKLFF
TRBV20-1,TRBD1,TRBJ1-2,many,TGCAGTGCTAGGGACAGGGTTTGGGGCTACACCTTC,CSARDRVWGYTF
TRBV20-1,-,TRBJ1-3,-,TGCAGTGCTATTTATCCCTCTGGAAACACCATATATTTT,CSAIYPSGNTIYF
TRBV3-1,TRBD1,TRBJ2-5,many,TGTGCCAGCAGCCAAGGTGCCGGGACAGGGGTAGAGACCCAGTACTTC,CASSQGAGTGVETQYF
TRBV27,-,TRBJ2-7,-,TGTGCCAGCAGTTTTGCCTCTAGTTCGTCGGAGCAGTACTTC,CASSFASSSSEQYF
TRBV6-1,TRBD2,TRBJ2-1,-,TGTGCCAGCAGCCTCGGCACTAGCGGATACAATGAGCAGTCCTTC,CASSLGTSGYNEQSF
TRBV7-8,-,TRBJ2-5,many,TGTGCCAGCAGTTCTAATACGGGGGGCAAAGAGACCCAGTACTTC,CASSSNTGGKETQYF
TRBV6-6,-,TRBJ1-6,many,TGTGCCAGCAGTTACGCTGCGGGAAGAGGTTACTCACCCCTCCACTTT,CASSYAAGRGYSPLHF
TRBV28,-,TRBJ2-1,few,TGTGCCAGCAGTTCGGAGAGCCACAATGAGCAGTTCTTC,CASSSESHNEQFF
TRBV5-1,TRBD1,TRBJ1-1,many,TGCGCCAGCAGCGCCAAACAGGGGGCTTTCACTGAAGCTTTCTTT,CASSAKQGAFTEAFF
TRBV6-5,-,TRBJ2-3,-,TGTGCCAGCAGTTACTCGAAAGCGGAAACCTTGATCTCAGATACGCAGTATTTT,CASSYSKAETLISDTQYF
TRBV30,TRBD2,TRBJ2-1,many,TGTGCCTGGAGTAGGACTAGCGGGAGGAATCAGCAGTTCTTC,CAWSRTSGRNQQFF
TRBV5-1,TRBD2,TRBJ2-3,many,TGCGCCAGCAGCCCTAGCGGGAGGGCAGATACGCAGTATTTT,CASSPSGRADTQYF
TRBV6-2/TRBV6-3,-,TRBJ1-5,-,TGTGCCAGCAGTTACGAGGCAGGCCTCAATCAGCCCCAGCATTTT,CASSYEAGLNQPQHF
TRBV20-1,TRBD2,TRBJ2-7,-,TGCAGTGCTAGAGATCCAAGCGGGAGGACCTACGAGCAGTACTTC,CSARDPSGRTYEQYF
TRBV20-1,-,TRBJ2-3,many,TGCAGTGCTAGAAAGGTCAGGATGGCAGATACGCAGTATTTT,CSARKVRMADTQYF
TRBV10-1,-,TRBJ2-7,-,TGCGCCAGCCCTCTTAGCGGGACAGGGCCACCTGAGCAGTACTTC,CASPLSGTGPPEQYF
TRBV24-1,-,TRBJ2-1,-,TGTGCCACCAGTGGGGCAAGCTCCTACAATGAGCAGTTCTTC,CATSGASSYNEQFF
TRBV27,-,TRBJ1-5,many,TGTGCCAGCAGTCAAGGACAGAGGGGGTTCAATCAGCCCCAGCATTTT,CASSQGQRGFNQPQHF